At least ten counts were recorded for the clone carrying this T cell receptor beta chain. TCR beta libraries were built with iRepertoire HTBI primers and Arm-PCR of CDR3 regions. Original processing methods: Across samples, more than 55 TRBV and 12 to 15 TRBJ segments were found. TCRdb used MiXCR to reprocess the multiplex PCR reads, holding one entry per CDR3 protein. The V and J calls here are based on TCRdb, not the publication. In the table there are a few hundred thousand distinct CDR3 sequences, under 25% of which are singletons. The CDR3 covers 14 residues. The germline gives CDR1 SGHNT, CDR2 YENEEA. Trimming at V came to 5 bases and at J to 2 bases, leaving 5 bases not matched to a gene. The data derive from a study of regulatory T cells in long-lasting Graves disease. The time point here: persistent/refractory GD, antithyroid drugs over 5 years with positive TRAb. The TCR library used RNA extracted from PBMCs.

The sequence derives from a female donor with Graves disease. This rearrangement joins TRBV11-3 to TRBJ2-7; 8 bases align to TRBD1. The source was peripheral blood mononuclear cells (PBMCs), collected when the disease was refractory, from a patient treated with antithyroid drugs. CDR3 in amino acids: CASSTPGQAYEQYF. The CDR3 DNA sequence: TGTGCCAGCAGCACTCCGGGACAGGCCTACGAGCAGTACTTC.